This is a list of T cell receptor beta chains from one sample in a study of blood T cell repertoires in COVID-19. Clones were sequenced by immunoSEQ multiplex PCR, and TCRdb holds only the in-frame ones, with some missing. The sample comprises just over 300,000 clones, about nine tenths of which are singletons, and about 2.5% rests with the top ten. The specimen sequenced was peripheral blood. The receptors originated from a man aged 18 to 35 with active or convalescent COVID-19. Each CDR3 is given without its conserved first and last residue.

>TRBV7-6|TRBJ2-7
ASSLEFFDEQY
>TRBV2|TRBJ1-1
ASRPTGNTEAF
>TRBV11-2|TRBJ1-1
ASSSDSPEAF
>TRBV28|TRBJ1-1
ASSFGRRGSVTEAF
>TRBV2|TRBJ1-5
ASRGDREESNQPQH
>TRBV12-3/TRBV12-4|TRBJ2-7
ASTRASYEQY
>TRBV2|TRBJ1-3
ASSGETGGYGNTIY
>TRBV14|TRBJ2-1
ASSHIRIDNEQF
>TRBV3-1/TRBV3-2|TRBJ1-2
ASSQRTGGYGYT
>TRBV7-2|TRBJ1-5
ASSKDSFQPQH
>TRBV15|TRBJ1-2
ATSSRQEPADGYT
>TRBV24-1|TRBJ1-5
ATSDRKQQGARQPQH
>TRBV4-2|TRBJ2-7
ASSQERSYEQY
>TRBV19|TRBJ2-1
ATLQTGGTYNEQF
>TRBV7-8|TRBJ1-1
ASRTDRTSNTEAF
>TRBV4-2|TRBJ1-5
ASSQDRQGNQPQH
>TRBV29-1|TRBJ2-7
SVEGGTGTIYEQY
>TRBV7-2|TRBJ2-7
ASSYDRFYEQY
>TRBV6-1|TRBJ1-1
ASSEGLGTELNTEAF
>TRBV9|TRBJ2-1
ASSVSVNFDEQF
>TRBV5-1|TRBJ1-1
ASSLLDNVAEAF
>TRBV4-3|TRBJ2-5
ASSQELAAFETQY
>TRBV6-5|TRBJ1-1
ASSYGTGRMNTEAF
>TRBV7-6|TRBJ2-5
ASSLAPGQGAQETQY